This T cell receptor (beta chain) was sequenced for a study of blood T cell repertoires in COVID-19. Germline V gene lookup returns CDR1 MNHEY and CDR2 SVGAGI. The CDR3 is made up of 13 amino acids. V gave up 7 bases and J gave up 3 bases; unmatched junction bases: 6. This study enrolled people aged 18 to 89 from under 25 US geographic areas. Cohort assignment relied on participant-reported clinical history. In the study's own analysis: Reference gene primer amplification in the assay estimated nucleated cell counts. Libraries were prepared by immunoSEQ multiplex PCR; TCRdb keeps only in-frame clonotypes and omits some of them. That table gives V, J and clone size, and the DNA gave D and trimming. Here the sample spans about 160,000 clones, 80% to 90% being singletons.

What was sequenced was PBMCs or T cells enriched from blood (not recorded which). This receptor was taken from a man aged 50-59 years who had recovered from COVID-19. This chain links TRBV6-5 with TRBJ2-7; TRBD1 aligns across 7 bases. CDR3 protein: CASTRTGIYEQYF. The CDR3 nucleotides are TGTGCCAGCACACGGACAGGAATCTACGAGCAGTACTTC.